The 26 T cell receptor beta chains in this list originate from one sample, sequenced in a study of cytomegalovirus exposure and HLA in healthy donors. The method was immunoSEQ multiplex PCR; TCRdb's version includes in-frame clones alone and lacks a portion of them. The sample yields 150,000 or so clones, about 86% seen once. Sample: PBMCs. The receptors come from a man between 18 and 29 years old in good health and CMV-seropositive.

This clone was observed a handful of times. The DNA for the CDR3 is TGTGCCAGTCGTAGCGGGGGGGCCGCCAATGAGCAGTTCTTC. Its protein product is CASRSGGAANEQFF. V is TRBV19 and J is TRBJ2-1, with TRBD2 matching over 11 bases. Germline V lookup: CDR1 LNHDA, CDR2 SQIVND (reference sequence). This CDR3 contains 14 residues. J lost 6 bases, V lost 8 bases, and 6 bases had no gene match. The full variable domain, rest sourced from reference TRBV19 and TRBJ2-1, is DGGITQSPKYLFRKEGQNVTLSCEQNLNHDAMYWYRQDPGQGLRLIYYSQIVNDFQKGDIAEGYSVSREKKESFPLTVTSAQKNPTAFYLCASRSGGAANEQFFGPGTRLTVL.

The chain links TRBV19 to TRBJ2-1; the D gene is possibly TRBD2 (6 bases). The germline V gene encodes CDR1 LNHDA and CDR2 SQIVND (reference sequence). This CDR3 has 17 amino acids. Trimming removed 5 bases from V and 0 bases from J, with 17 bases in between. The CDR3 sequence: CASSPRFAGSSYNEQFF. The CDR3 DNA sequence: TGTGCCAGTAGTCCCCGGTTCGCGGGGAGCTCCTACAATGAGCAGTTCTTC.

This CDR3 reads CASSPRGNTGELFF. The DNA for the CDR3 is TGTGCCAGCTCACCGCGGGGGAACACCGGGGAGCTGTTTTTT. The chain recombines TRBV18 with TRBJ2-2, with D possibly being TRBD2 (6 bases). The CDR3 contains 14 residues. Germline CDR1 KGHSH, CDR2 LQKENI. Trimming shortened V by 3 bases and J by 1 base, and 6 bases separated the two germline ends. Variable domain in full (rest from reference TRBV18 and TRBJ2-2): NAGVMQNPRHLVRRRGQEARLRCSPMKGHSHVYWYRQLPEEGLKFMVYLQKENIIDESGMPKERFSAEFPKEGPSILRIQQVVRGDSAAYFCASSPRGNTGELFFGEGSRLTVL.

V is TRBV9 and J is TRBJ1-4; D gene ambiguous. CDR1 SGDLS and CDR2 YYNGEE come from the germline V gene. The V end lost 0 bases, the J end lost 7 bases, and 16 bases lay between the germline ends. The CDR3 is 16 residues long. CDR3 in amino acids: CASSVGTYGGGEKLFF. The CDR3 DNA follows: TGTGCCAGCAGCGTAGGGACTTACGGAGGAGGTGAAAAACTGTTTTTT.

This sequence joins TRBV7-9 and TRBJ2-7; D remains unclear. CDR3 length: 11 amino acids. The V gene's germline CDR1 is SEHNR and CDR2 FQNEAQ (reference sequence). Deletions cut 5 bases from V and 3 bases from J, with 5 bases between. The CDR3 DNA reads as TGTGCCAGCAGCCCTAACTACGAGCAGTACTTC. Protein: CASSPNYEQYF.

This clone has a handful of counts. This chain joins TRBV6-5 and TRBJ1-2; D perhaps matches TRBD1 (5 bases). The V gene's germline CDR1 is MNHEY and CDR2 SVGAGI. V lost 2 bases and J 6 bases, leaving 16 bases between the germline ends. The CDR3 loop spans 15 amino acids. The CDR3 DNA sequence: TGTGCCAGCAGTTACGGGCCAGCCCTCAGGGATGGCTACACCTTC. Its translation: CASSYGPALRDGYTF.

The CDR3 loop reads CASSYYGGRVTDTQYF. In DNA, the CDR3 is TGTGCCAGCAGTTACTACGGCGGGAGGGTCACAGATACGCAGTATTTT. The V gene is TRBV6-5, the J gene TRBJ2-3; 9 positions agree with TRBD2. Germline trimming cut 1 base from V and 2 bases from J; bases unmatched to any gene: 4. CDR1 and CDR2 (germline): MNHEY, SVGAGI. The CDR3 loop spans 16 amino acids.

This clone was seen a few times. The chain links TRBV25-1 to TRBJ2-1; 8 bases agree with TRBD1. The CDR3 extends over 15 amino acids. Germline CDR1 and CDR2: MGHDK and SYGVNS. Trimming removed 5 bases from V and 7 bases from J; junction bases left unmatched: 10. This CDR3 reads CASSSSGQGWNEQFF. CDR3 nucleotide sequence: TGTGCCAGCAGTTCTTCCGGACAGGGTTGGAATGAGCAGTTCTTC.

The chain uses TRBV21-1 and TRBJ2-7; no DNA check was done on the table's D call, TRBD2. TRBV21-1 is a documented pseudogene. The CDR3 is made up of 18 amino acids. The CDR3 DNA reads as TGTGCCAGCAGCAAAGGGGGGACGTTAGCGGGAGGTTGGTACGAGCAGTACTTC. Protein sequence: CASSKGGTLAGGWYEQYF.

CDR3 loop: CSVRGKGNEQFF. The CDR3 nucleotides read TGCAGCGTCCGTGGGAAGGGGAATGAGCAGTTCTTC. The chain employs TRBV29-1 and TRBJ2-1, with D possibly being TRBD1 (5 bases). The CDR3 loop spans 12 amino acids. V lost 6 bases and J lost 7, with 13 bases in between. Germline V lookup: CDR1 SQVTM, CDR2 ANQGSEA.

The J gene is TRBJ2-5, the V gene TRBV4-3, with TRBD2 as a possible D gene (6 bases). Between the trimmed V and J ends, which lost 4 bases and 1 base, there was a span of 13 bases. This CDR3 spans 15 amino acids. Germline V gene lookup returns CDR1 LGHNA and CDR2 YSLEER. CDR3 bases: TGCGCCAGCAGCCGCCGAGGAGGGCCCCAAGAGACCCAGTACTTC. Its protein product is CASSRRGGPQETQYF.

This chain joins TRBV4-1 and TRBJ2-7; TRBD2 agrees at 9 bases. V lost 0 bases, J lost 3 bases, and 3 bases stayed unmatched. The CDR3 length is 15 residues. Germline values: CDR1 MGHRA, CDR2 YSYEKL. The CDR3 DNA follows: TGCGCCAGCAGCCAAGATCGAGCGGGAGGCTACGAGCAGTACTTC. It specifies CASSQDRAGGYEQYF.

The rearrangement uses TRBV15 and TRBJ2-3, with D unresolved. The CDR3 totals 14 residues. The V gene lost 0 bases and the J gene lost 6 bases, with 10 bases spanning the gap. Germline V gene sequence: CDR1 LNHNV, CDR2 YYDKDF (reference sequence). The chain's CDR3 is CATSRDTGADTQYF. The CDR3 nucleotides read TGTGCCACCAGCAGAGATACTGGAGCGGATACGCAGTATTTT.

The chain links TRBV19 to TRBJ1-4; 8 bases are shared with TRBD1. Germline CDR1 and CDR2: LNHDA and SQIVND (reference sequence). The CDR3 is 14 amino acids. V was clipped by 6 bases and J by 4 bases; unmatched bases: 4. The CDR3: CASRRTGINEKLFF. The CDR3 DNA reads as TGTGCCAGTAGGAGGACAGGGATTAATGAAAAACTGTTTTTT.

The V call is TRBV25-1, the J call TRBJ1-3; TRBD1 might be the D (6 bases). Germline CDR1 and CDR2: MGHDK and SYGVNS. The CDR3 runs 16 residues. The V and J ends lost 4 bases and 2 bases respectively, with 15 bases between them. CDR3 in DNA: TGTGCCAGCAGTGGCTGGGACATCGGACCTGGAAACACCATATATTTT. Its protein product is CASSGWDIGPGNTIYF.

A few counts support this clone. The CDR3 region has the DNA TGTGCCAGCAGCCAAGGACAAGGGGGCTACAATGAGCAGTTCTTC. This sequence encodes CASSQGQGGYNEQFF. This sequence joins TRBV4-2 and TRBJ2-1, with D possibly TRBD1 on 6 matching bases. The CDR3 runs to 15 residues. Germline loops: CDR1 LGHNA, CDR2 YNFKEQ. V was shortened by 1 base and J by 3 bases, with 10 bases between the two germline ends.

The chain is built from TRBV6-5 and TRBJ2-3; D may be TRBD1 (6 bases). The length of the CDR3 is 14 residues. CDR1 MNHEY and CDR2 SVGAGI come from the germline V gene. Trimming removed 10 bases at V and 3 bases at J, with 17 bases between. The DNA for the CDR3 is TGTGCCACCGTAACCAGGGGACCGACAGATACGCAGTATTTT. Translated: CATVTRGPTDTQYF.

The CDR3 here is CASSPGGSYNEQFF. The DNA of the CDR3 is TGTGCCAGCAGCCCCGGGGGATCCTACAATGAGCAGTTCTTC. The chain recombines TRBV7-3 with TRBJ2-1; tentative D call: TRBD2 (6 bases). The V and J ends lost 5 bases and 1 base respectively, with 9 bases between them. The CDR3 has 14 amino acids. Germline values: CDR1 SGHTA, CDR2 FQGTGA.

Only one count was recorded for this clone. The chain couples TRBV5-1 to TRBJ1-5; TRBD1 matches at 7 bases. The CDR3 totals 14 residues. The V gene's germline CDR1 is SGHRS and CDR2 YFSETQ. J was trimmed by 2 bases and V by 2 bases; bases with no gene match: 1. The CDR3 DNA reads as TGCGCCAGCAGCTTTACAGGGGGCAATCAGCCCCAGCATTTT. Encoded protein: CASSFTGGNQPQHF.

The CDR3 DNA is TGTGCCAGCAGTTACTCGGGCAGCCAAGAGACCCAGTACTTC. Protein: CASSYSGSQETQYF. This sequence joins TRBV6-6 and TRBJ2-5; unclear D gene. V was shortened by 0 bases and J by 1 base, with 6 bases between the two germline ends. Germline CDR1 reads MNHNY; CDR2 reads SVGAGI (reference sequence). The CDR3 is 14 residues long.

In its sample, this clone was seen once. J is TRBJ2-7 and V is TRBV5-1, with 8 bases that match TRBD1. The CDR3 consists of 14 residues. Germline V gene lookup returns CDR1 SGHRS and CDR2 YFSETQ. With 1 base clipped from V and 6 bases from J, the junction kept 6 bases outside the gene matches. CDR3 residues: CASSLPTGVPEQYF. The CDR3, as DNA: TGCGCCAGCAGCTTGCCGACAGGGGTTCCCGAGCAGTACTTC.

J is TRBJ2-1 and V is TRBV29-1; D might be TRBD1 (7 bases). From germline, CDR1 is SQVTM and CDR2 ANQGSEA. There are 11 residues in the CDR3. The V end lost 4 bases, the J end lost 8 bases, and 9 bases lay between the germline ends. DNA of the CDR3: TGCAGCGTTGTCAGGGGGGATGAGCAGTTCTTC. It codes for CSVVRGDEQFF.

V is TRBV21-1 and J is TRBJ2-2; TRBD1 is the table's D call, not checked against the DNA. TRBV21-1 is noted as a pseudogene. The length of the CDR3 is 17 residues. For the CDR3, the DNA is TGTGCCAGCAGCCAAATCGGGGGACAGGAAAGGACCGGGGAGCTGTTTTTT. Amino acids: CASSQIGGQERTGELFF.

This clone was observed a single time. The CDR3 DNA reads TGTGCCAGTAGCACACCCGGGACAGGGGGCAATCAGCCCCAGCATTTT. It translates to CASSTPGTGGNQPQHF. The chain carries TRBV19 and TRBJ1-5; 10 nucleotides match TRBD1. Germline values: CDR1 LNHDA, CDR2 SQIVND (reference sequence). Trimming cost V 6 bases and J 2 bases; bases outside gene matches: 7. This CDR3 spans 16 amino acids.

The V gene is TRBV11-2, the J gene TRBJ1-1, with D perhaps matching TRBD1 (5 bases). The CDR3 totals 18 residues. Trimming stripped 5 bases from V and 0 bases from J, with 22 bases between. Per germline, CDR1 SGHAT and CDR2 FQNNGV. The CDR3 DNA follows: TGTGCCAGCAGCCCTAAGACAGTAGCGGTGTACATGAACACTGAAGCTTTCTTT. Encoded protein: CASSPKTVAVYMNTEAFF.

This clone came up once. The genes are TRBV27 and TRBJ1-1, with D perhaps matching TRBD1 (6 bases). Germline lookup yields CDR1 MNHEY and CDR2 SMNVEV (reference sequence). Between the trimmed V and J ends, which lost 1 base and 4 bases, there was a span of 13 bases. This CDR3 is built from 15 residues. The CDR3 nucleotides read TGTGCCAGCAGTTTATATAGACAGGCGGCCACTGAAGCTTTCTTT. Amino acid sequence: CASSLYRQAATEAFF.